Shown below are 2 T cell receptor beta chains from a single sample sequenced in a study of cytomegalovirus exposure and HLA in healthy donors (dated by TCRdb to about 2017). Receptor libraries were prepared by the immunoSEQ multiplex PCR assay. The clones in this table, taken by TCRdb from immuneACCESS, are in-frame only. Not every clone is retained; where verified, under half of the shortfall comes from an unresolved V gene, and the cause of the rest is unknown. The sample includes under 140,000 clones, with approximately 90% observed a single time. The ten largest account for 1.4% of the sample. Sequencing was done on a sample of PBMCs. These receptors were collected from a woman aged 25 to 45 in good health and CMV-seropositive.

V and J are TRBV2 and TRBJ2-7, with TRBD1 matching 9 bases. Trimming removed 4 bases from V and 1 base from J; junction bases left unmatched: 8. The CDR3 is made up of 16 amino acids. Germline values: CDR1 SNHLY, CDR2 FYNNEI. The DNA of the CDR3 is TGTGCCAGCAGTGGACAGGGGGGGTATGTTTCCTACGAGCAGTACTTC. This sequence encodes CASSGQGGYVSYEQYF.

V and J are TRBV6-5 and TRBJ2-2, with 7 nucleotides matching TRBD2. V gave up 6 bases and J gave up 0 bases; unmatched junction bases: 4. Germline V gives CDR1 MNHEY, CDR2 SVGAGI. The length of the CDR3 is 15 residues. The CDR3 bases are TGTGCCAGCAGACCTGGACTAGCGAACACCGGGGAGCTGTTTTTT. Protein product: CASRPGLANTGELFF.